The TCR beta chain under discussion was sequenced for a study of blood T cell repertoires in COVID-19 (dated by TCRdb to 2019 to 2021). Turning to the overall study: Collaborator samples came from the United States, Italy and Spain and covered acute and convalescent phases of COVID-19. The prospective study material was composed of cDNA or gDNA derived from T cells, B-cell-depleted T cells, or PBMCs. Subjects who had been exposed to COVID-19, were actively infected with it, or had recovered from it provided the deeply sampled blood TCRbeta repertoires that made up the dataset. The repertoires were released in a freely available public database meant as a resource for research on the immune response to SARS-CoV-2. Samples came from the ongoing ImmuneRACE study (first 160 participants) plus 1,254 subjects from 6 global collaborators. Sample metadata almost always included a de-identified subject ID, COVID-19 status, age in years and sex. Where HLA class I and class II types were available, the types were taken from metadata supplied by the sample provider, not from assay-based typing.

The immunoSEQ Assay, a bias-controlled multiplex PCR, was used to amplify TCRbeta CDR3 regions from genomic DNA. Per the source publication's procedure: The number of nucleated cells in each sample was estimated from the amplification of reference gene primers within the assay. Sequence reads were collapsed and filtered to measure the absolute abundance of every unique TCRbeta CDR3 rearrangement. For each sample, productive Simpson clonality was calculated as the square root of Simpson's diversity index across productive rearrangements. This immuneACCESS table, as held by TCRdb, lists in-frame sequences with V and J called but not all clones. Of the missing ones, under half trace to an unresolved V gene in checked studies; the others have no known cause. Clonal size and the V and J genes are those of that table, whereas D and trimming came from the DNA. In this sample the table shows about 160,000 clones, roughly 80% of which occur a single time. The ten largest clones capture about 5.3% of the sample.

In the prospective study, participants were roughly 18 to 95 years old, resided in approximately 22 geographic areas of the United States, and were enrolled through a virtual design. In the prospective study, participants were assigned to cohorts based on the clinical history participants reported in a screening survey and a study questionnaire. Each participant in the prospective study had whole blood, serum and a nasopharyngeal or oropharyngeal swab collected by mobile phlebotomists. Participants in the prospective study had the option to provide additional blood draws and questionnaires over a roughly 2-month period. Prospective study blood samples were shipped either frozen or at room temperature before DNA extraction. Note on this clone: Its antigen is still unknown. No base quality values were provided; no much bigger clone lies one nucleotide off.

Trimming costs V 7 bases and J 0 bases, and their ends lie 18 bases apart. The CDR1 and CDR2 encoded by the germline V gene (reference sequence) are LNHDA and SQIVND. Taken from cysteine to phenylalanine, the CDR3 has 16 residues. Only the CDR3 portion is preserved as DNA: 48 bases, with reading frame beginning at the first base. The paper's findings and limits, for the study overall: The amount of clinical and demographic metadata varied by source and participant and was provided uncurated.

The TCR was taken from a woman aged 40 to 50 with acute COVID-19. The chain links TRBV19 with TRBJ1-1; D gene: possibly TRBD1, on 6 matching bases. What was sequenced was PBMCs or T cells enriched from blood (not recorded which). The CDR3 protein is CASMGTKGWMNTEAFF. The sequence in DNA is TGTGCCAGTATGGGGACAAAGGGGTGGATGAACACTGAAGCTTTCTTT.